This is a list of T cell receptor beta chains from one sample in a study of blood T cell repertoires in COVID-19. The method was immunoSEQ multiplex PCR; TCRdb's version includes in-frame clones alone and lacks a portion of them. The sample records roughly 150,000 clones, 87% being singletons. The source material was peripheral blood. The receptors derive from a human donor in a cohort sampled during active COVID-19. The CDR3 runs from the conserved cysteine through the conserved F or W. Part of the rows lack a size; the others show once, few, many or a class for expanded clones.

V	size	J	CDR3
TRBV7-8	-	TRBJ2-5	CASSQRTGGAGETQYF
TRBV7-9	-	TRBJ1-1	CASSLIAENTEAFF
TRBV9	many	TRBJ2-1	CASSGLAHNEQFF
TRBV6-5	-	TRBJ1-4	CASSSTGQGGDEKLFF
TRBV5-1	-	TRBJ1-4	CASSSQGANEKLFF
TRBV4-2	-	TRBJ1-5	CASSQGGGPNQPQHF
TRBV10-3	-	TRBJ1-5	CAISGGTELDQPQHF
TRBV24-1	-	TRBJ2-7	CATSEVGSPTSSGQYF
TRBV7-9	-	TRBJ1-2	CASSLGLQGYGYTF
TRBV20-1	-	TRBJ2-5	CSAQIFETQYF
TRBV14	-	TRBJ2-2	CASSQVGSGNTGELFF
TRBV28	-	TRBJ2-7	CASSFRLYEQYF
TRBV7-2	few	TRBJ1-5	CASSLIQGTKPQHF
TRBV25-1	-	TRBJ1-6	CASRKPGTGRSPLHF
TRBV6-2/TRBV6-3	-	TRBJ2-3	CASSSTPTLTDTQYF
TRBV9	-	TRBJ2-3	CASSVRGTGGTDTQYF
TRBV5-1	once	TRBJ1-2	CASSGDRAYGYTF
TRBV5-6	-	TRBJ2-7	CASSFERGPSRIPYEQYF
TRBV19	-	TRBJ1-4	CASSFDRGNEKLFF
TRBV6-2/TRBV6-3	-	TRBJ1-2	CASSWDSYGYTF
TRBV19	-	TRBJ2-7	CASSSMDSPGSEQYF
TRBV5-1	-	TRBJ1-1	CASSLTLQGSDTEAFF
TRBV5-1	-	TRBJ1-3	CASSPQPRGAQSGNTIYF
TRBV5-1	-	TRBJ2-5	CASSVGTVQETQYF
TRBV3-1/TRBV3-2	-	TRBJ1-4	CASSPPGQGEEKLFF